Shown below are 8 T cell receptor beta chains from a single sample sequenced in a study of T cells in Graves' hyperthyroidism and ophthalmopathy (dated by TCRdb to about 2019). Libraries were built with multiplex PCR. The instrument given in TCRdb is Illumina HiSeq 2000. The TCR beta CDR3 regions were amplified from RNA transcripts. The first round of RT-PCR for the TCR CDR3 was performed with the HTBI primer set and the Qiagen OneStep RT-PCR kit. The public reads were reanalyzed by TCRdb: fastp trimming at Q25, MiXCR alignment, in-frame beta chains only. One record per CDR3 amino acid sequence lists the most common genes and DNA. This sample has about 640,000 distinct CDR3 sequences in its table, and more than 20% of those were observed once. Under 35% of the sample belongs to the ten largest clones. The sequenced sample was blood. These receptors were collected from a man aged 30 to 39 with Graves' ophthalmopathy.

This clonotype was seen ten or more times. The CDR3 protein is CASSLGDGTSGIQETQYF. As DNA, the CDR3 is TGTGCCAGCAGTTTAGGGGACGGGACTAGCGGTATCCAAGAGACCCAGTACTTC. The chain couples TRBV28 to TRBJ2-5, with TRBD2 identical over 11 bases. Germline CDR1 reads MDHEN; CDR2 reads SYDVKM. The V segment lost 2 bases and the J segment 1 base; nucleotides outside the gene matches: 9. The CDR3 has 18 amino acids. The full variable domain, rest sourced from reference TRBV28 and TRBJ2-5, is DVKVTQSSRYLVKRTGEKVFLECVQDMDHENMFWYRQDPGLGLRLIYFSYDVKMKEKGDIPEGYSVSREKKERFSLILESASTNQTSMYLCASSLGDGTSGIQETQYFGPGTRLLVL.

The CDR3 DNA reads as TGTGCCAGCAGCTTAGCGGCGGGAGGATCGAACACCGGGGAGCTGTTTTTT. This sequence encodes CASSLAAGGSNTGELFF. The chain couples TRBV7-8 to TRBJ2-2; 8 positions agree with TRBD2. The length of the CDR3 is 17 residues. Germline CDR1 reads SGHVS; CDR2 reads FQNEAQ. The J segment lost 0 bases and the V segment lost 0 bases, leaving 3 bases of the junction unmatched.

This clonotype was found a few times. This sequence joins TRBV20-1 and TRBJ2-1; D is uncertain. The CDR3 loop spans 13 amino acids. The germline V gene encodes CDR1 DFQATT and CDR2 SNEGSKA (reference sequence). V lost 0 bases and J 9 bases, leaving 12 bases between the germline ends. The CDR3 DNA is TGCAGTGCTAGAGATCGTCGGTCAAGTGAGCAGTTCTTC. It is translated as CSARDRRSSEQFF.

V usage is TRBV28 and J usage is TRBJ2-3, with D perhaps matching TRBD2 (7 bases). Germline CDR1 MDHEN, CDR2 SYDVKM. This CDR3 is 18 amino acids long. V gave up 2 bases and J gave up 0 bases, with 18 bases separating them. The CDR3 sequence: CASSLRGRAGPSTDTQYF. DNA for the CDR3: TGTGCCAGCAGTTTACGGGGGCGAGCGGGACCGAGCACAGATACGCAGTATTTT.

In its sample, this clonotype was seen once. A much larger clonotype is one base distant, so this may be a read error. As the CDR3 is not closed by the conserved phenylalanine or tryptophan, this likely results from a read error. The chain has TRBV28 and TRBJ1-5; no clear D gene. CDR1 and CDR2 from the germline V gene are MDHEN and SYDVKM. V lost 2 bases and J 0 bases, leaving 14 bases between the germline ends. This CDR3 region has 17 residues. This chain's CDR3 is CASSLRITAVSNQPQHL. The CDR3 bases are TGTGCCAGCAGTTTAAGGATAACAGCAGTTAGCAATCAGCCCCAGCATCTT.

The gene calls are TRBV4-1 and TRBJ2-1; 7 bases are shared with TRBD2. Germline loops: CDR1 MGHRA, CDR2 YSYEKL. With 1 base clipped from V and 3 bases from J, the junction kept 6 bases outside the gene matches. The CDR3 extends over 16 amino acids. CDR3 loop: CASSQVAGVLYNEQFF. CDR3 nucleotides: TGCGCCAGCAGCCAAGTTGCGGGGGTTCTCTACAATGAGCAGTTCTTC.

The sample holds many counts of this clonotype. The chain carries TRBV30 and TRBJ1-5; 11 nucleotides agree with TRBD1. Germline CDR1 reads GTSNPN; CDR2 reads SVGIG (reference sequence). V was pared by 5 bases and J by 4 bases, with 1 base of the junction left unmatched. The CDR3 extends over 13 amino acids. CDR3 in DNA: TGTGCCTGGGGACAGGGGGCGAATCAGCCCCAGCATTTT. Translation: CAWGQGANQPQHF.

This clonotype was observed at least ten times. The V and J genes are TRBV5-1 and TRBJ2-1; perhaps TRBD2 as D (5 bases). Trimming removed 4 bases at V and 0 bases at J, with 14 bases between. The CDR3 loop spans 16 amino acids. Germline values: CDR1 SGHRS, CDR2 YFSETQ. Written as DNA, the CDR3 is TGCGCCAGCAGCATAACTAGTCAGAGCTCCTACAATGAGCAGTTCTTC. It is translated as CASSITSQSSYNEQFF.